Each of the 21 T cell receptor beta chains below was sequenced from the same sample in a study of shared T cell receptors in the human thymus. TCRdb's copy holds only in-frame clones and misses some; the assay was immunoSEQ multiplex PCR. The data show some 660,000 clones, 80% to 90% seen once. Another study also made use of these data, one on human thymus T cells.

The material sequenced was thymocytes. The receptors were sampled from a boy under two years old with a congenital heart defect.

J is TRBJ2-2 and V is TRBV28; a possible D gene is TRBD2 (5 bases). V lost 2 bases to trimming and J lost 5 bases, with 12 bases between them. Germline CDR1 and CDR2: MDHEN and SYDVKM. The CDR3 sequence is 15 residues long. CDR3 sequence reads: CASSLRERDTGELFF. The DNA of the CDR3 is TGTGCCAGCAGTTTAAGGGAGAGGGATACCGGGGAGCTGTTTTTT.

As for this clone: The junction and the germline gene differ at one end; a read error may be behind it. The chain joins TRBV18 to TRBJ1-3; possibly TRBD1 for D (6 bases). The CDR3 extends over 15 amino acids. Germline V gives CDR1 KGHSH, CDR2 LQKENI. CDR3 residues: CASSPEQGDGDTIYF. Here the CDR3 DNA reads TGTGCCAGCTCACCAGAACAGGGAGATGGAGACACCATATATTTT.

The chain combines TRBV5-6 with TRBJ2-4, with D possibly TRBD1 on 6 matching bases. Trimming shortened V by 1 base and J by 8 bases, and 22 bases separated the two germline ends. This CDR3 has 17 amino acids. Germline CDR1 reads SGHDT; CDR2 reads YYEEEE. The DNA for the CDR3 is TGTGCCAGCAGCTTGTCTACCGAGGTAGGGGGTTGGTACATTCAGTACTTC. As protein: CASSLSTEVGGWYIQYF.

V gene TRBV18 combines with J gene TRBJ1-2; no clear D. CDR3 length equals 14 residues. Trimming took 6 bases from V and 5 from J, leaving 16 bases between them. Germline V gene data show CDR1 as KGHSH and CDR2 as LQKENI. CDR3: CASSPREGDYGYTF. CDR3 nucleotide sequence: TGTGCCAGCTCCCCAAGGGAGGGTGATTATGGCTACACCTTC.

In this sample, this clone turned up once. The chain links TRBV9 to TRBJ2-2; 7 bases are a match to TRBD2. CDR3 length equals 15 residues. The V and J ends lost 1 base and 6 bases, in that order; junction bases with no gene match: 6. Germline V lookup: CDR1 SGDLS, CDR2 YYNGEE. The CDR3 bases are TGTGCCAGCAGCGTACGCGGGGGTATGGCCGGGGAGCTGTTTTTT. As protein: CASSVRGGMAGELFF.

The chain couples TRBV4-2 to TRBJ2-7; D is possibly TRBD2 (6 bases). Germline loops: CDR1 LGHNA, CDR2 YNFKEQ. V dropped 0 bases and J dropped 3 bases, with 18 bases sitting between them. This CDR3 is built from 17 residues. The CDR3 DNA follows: TGTGCCAGCAGCCAAGAAGGGCAGAGGGGACTCTTCTACGAGCAGTACTTC. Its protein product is CASSQEGQRGLFYEQYF.

Written as DNA, the CDR3 is TGTGCCAGCTCACCCGGGACAGGGGGAACCTACGAGCAGTACTTC. Its protein product is CASSPGTGGTYEQYF. The chain combines TRBV18 with TRBJ2-7; 11 nucleotides align to TRBD1. V shed 3 bases, J shed 2 bases, and the junction held 3 bases outside the gene matches. Germline CDR1 reads KGHSH; CDR2 reads LQKENI. The CDR3 extends over 15 amino acids. Full variable domain (rest looked up from reference TRBV18 and TRBJ2-7): NAGVMQNPRHLVRRRGQEARLRCSPMKGHSHVYWYRQLPEEGLKFMVYLQKENIIDESGMPKERFSAEFPKEGPSILRIQQVVRGDSAAYFCASSPGTGGTYEQYFGPGTRLTVT.

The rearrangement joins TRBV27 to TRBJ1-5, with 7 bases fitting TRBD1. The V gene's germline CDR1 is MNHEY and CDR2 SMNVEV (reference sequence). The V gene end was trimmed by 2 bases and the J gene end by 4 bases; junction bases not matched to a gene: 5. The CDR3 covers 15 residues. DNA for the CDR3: TGTGCCAGCAGTTTAGAGGGGGCATTGAATCAGCCCCAGCATTTT. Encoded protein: CASSLEGALNQPQHF.

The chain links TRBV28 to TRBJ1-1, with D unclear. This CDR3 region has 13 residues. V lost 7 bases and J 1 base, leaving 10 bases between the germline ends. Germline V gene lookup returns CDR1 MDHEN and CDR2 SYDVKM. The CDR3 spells CASKKRENTEAFF. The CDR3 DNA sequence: TGTGCCAGCAAAAAGAGGGAGAACACTGAAGCTTTCTTT.

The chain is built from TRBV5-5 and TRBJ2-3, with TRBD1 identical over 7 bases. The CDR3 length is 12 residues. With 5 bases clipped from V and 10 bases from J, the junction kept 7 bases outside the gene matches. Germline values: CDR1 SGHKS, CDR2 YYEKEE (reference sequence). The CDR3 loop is CASSNDTGAQYF. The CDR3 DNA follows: TGTGCCAGCAGTAATGACACAGGGGCGCAGTATTTT.

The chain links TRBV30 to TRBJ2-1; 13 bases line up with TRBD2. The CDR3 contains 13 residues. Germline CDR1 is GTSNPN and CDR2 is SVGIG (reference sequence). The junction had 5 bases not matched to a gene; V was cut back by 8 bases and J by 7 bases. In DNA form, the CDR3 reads TGTGCCGGCGGACTAGCGGGAGTGAATGAGCAGTTCTTC. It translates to CAGGLAGVNEQFF.

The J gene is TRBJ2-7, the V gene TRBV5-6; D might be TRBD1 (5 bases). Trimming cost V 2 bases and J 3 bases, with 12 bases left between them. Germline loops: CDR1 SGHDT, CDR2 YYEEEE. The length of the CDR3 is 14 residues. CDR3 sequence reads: CASSFQGRSYEQYF. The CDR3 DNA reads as TGTGCCAGCAGCTTCCAGGGTAGAAGCTACGAGCAGTACTTC.

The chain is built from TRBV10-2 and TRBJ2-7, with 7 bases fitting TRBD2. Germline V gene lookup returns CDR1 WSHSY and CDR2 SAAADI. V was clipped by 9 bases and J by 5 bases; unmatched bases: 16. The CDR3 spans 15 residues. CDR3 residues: CASRPAGTNAHEQYF. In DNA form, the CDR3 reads TGCGCCAGTCGACCTGCCGGGACTAACGCCCACGAGCAGTACTTC.

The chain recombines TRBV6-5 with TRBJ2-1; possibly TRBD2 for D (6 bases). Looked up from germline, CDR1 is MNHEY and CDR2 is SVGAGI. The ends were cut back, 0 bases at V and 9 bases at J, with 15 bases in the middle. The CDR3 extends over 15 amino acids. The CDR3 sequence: CASSYSRTTRPEQFF. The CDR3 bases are TGTGCCAGCAGTTACTCTAGGACTACACGACCTGAGCAGTTCTTC.

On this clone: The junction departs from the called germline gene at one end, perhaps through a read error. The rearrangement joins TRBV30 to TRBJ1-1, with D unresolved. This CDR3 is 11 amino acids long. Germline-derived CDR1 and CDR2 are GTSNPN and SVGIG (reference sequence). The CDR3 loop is CPDKQNTEAFF. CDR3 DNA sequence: TGCCCAGACAAACAGAACACTGAAGCTTTCTTT. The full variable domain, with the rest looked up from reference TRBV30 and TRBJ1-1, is SQTIHQWPATLVQPVGSPLSLECTVEGTSNPNLYWYRQAAGRGLQLLFYSVGIGQISSEVPQNLSASRPQDRQFILSSKKLLLSDSGFYLCPDKQNTEAFFGQGTRLTVV.

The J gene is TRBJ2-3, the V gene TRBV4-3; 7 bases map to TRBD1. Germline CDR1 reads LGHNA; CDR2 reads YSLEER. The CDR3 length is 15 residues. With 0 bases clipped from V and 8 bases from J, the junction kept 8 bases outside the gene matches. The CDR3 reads CASSQDRQGEGTQYF. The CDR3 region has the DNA TGCGCCAGCAGCCAAGACCGACAGGGAGAGGGTACGCAGTATTTT.

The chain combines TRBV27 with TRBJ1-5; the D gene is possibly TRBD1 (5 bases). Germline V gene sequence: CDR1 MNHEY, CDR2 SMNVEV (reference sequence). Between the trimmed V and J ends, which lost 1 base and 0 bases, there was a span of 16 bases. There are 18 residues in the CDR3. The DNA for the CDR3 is TGTGCCAGCAGTTTATTTGCGGGGCACCCAACTAGCAATCAGCCCCAGCATTTT. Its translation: CASSLFAGHPTSNQPQHF.

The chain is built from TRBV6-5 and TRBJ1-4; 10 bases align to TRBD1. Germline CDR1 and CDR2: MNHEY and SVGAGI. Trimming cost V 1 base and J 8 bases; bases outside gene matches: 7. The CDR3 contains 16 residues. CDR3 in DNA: TGTGCCAGCAGTTACTGGGGGGGACAGGGGAGAGAAAAACTGTTTTTT. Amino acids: CASSYWGGQGREKLFF.

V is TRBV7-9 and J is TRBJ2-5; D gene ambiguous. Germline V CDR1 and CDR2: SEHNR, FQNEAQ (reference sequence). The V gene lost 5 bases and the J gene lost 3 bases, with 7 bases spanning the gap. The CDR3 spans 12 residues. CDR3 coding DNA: TGTGCCAGCAGCCCTATCAAAGAGACCCAGTACTTC. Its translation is CASSPIKETQYF.

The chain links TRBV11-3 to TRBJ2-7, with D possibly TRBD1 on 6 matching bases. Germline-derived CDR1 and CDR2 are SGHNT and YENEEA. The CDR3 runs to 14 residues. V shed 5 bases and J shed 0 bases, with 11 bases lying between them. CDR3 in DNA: TGTGCCAGCAGCCCCCGGACAGACTCCTACGAGCAGTACTTC. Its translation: CASSPRTDSYEQYF.

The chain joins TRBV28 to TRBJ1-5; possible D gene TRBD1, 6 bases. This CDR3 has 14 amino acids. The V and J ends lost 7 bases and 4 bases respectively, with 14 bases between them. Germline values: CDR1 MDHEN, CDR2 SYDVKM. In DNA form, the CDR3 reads TGTGCCAGCAAACAGGGAGTAGGTAATCAGCCCCAGCATTTT. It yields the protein CASKQGVGNQPQHF.